This TCR beta chain appears in the sequencing data of a study of Ad26.COV2.S vaccination and SARS-CoV-2 variants. Study overall: COV1001, an Ad26.COV2.S trial, supplied this vaccine-arm donor. Findings of the study overall: Responses of T cells in total may have been underestimated by the TCR breadth and depth analyses. Non-spike TCR breadth did not differ much between vaccine and placebo recipients.

This table comes from immunoSEQ multiplex PCR, and its TCRdb copy is limited to in-frame clones, with some not included. Here the sample spans a few hundred thousand clones, roughly 84% being singletons. In the case of this clone: What it recognizes is unknown.

Specified treatment: about 20 received Ad26.COV2.S at low or high dose, single or two shots; five or six received placebo; per-sample allocation not given. After the first vaccine or placebo injection, samples were drawn on day 63. Germline CDR1 LGHDT, CDR2 YNNKEL (reference sequence). There are 13 residues in the CDR3. V was clipped by 4 bases and J by 7 bases; unmatched bases: 6. The chain has TRBV3-1 (or the pseudogene TRBV3-2) and TRBJ2-7, with 8 bases fitting TRBD2. Sequencing used peripheral blood, obtained in a trial of Ad26.COV2.S vaccine versus placebo. This receptor was obtained from a person between 18 and 65 years old who received the Ad26.COV2.S COVID-19 vaccine or a placebo. The CDR3 loop reads CASSPGGRDEQYF. The CDR3, as DNA: TGTGCCAGCAGCCCGGGGGGGAGGGATGAGCAGTACTTC.